This entry is about one TCR beta chain. Original processing notes: By means of reference gene primer amplification, nucleated cell counts were estimated. TCRdb keeps only in-frame clones here, not all; method: immunoSEQ multiplex PCR. For V, J and clone size, that table is used; D and trimming come from the DNA. The sample shows roughly 160,000 clones, approximately 88% of them seen only once. These data come from a study of blood T cell repertoires in COVID-19. Study details: Whether acute or convalescent, the COVID-19 samples came from the United States, Italy and Spain.

Sequences were obtained from peripheral blood. This clonotype was obtained from a man younger than 35 with active or convalescent COVID-19.

The CDR3 sequence: CASSLAKGLAFNEQFF. As DNA, the CDR3 is TGTGCCAGCAGCTTAGCGAAGGGACTAGCCTTCAATGAGCAGTTCTTC. This chain connects TRBV7-2 to TRBJ2-1; TRBD2 matches at 9 bases. The CDR3 has 16 amino acids. In germline, CDR1 is SGHTA, CDR2 FQGNSA. The trim removed 0 bases at V and 6 bases at J, leaving 6 bases unmatched.